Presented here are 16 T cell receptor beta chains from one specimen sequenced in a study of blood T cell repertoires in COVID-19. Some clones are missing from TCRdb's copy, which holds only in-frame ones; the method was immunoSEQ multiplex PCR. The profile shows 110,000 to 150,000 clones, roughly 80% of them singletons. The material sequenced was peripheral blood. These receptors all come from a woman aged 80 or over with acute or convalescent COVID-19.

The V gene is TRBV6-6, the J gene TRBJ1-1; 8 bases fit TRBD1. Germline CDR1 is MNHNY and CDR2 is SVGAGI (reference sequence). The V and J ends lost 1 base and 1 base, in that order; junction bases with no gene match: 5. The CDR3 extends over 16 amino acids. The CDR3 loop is CASSYLPGGANTEAFF. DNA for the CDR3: TGTGCCAGCAGTTACTTGCCAGGGGGCGCGAACACTGAAGCTTTCTTT.

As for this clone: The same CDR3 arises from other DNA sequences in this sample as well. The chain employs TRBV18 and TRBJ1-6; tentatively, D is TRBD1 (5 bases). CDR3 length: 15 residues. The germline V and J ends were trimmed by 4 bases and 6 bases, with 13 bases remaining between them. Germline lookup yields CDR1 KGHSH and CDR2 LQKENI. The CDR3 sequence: CASSQTGGSNSPLHF. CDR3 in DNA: TGTGCCAGCTCACAAACAGGTGGCAGTAATTCACCCCTCCACTTT.

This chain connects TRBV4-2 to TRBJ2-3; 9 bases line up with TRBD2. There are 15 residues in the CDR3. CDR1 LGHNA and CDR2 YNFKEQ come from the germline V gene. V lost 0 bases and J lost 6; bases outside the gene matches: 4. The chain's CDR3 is CASSQEIAGDDTQYF. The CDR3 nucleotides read TGTGCCAGCAGCCAAGAGATAGCGGGGGATGATACGCAGTATTTT.

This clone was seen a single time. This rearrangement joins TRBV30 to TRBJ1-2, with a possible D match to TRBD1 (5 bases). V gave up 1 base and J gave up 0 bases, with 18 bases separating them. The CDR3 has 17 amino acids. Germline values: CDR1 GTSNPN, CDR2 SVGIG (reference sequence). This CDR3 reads CAWSALTANRPNYGYTF. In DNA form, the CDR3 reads TGTGCCTGGAGTGCGTTGACAGCGAACCGACCTAACTATGGCTACACCTTC.

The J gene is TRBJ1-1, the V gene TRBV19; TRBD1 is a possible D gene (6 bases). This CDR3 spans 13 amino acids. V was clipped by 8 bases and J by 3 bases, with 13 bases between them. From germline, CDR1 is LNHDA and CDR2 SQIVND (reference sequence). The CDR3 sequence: CASRNSGDTEAFF. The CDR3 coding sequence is TGTGCCAGTCGTAACTCAGGGGACACTGAAGCTTTCTTT.

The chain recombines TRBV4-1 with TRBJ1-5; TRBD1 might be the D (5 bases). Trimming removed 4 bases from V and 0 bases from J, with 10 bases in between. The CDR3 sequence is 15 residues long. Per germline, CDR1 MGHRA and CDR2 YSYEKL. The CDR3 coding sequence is TGCGCCAGCAGCCGACGACAGTTTAGCAATCAGCCCCAGCATTTT. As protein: CASSRRQFSNQPQHF.

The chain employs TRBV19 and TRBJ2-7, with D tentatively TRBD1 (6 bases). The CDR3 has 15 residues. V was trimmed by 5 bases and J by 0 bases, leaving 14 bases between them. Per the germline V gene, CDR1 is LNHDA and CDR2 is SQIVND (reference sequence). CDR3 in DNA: TGTGCCAGTAGTCCCCGGGACATCCTCTCCTACGAGCAGTACTTC. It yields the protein CASSPRDILSYEQYF.

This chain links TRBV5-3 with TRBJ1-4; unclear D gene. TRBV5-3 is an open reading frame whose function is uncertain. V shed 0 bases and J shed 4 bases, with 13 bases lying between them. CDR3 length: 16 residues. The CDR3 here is CARSLDTANVNEKLFF. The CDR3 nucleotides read TGTGCCAGAAGCTTGGATACAGCTAATGTTAATGAAAAACTGTTTTTT.

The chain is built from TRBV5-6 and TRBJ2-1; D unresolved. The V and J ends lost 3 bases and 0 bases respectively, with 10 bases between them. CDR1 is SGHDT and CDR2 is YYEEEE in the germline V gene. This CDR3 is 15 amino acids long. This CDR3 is CASSSVLRSYNEQFF. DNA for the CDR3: TGTGCCAGCAGCTCGGTCTTGCGCTCCTACAATGAGCAGTTCTTC. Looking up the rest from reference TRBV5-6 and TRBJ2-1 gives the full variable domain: DAGVTQSPTHLIKTRGQQVTLRCSPKSGHDTVSWYQQALGQGPQFIFQYYEEEERQRGNFPDRFSGHQFPNYSSELNVNALLLGDSALYLCASSSVLRSYNEQFFGPGTRLTVL.

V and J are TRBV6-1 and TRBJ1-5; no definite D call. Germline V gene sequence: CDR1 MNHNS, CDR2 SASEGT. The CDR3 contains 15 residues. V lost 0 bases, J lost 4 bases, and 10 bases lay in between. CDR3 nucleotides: TGTGCCAGCAGTGAAGCTGGTCGACTGAATCAGCCCCAGCATTTT. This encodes CASSEAGRLNQPQHF.

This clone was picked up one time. The CDR3 loop reads CASRGRDTQYF. The CDR3 DNA reads as TGTGCCAGCCGAGGGAGGGATACGCAGTATTTT. The chain is built from TRBV7-9 and TRBJ2-3; D is perhaps TRBD2 (6 bases). V lost 8 bases and J lost 6, with 9 bases in between. CDR1 SEHNR and CDR2 FQNEAQ come from the germline V gene (reference sequence). The CDR3 has 11 amino acids.

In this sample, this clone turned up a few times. The CDR3: CASSLAQGLYEQYF. The DNA for the CDR3 is TGTGCCAGCAGCTTAGCCCAGGGCCTCTACGAGCAGTACTTC. The chain links TRBV7-9 to TRBJ2-7; D may be TRBD1 (5 bases). V dropped 0 bases and J dropped 3 bases, with 9 bases sitting between them. CDR1 is SEHNR, CDR2 FQNEAQ, per germline (reference sequence). The CDR3 spans 14 residues.

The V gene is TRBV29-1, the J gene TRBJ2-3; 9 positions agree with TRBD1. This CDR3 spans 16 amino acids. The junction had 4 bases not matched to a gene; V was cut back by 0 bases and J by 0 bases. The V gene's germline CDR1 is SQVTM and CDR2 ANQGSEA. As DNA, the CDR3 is TGCAGCGTTGAAGATACGGGACAGGGAAGCACAGATACGCAGTATTTT. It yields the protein CSVEDTGQGSTDTQYF.

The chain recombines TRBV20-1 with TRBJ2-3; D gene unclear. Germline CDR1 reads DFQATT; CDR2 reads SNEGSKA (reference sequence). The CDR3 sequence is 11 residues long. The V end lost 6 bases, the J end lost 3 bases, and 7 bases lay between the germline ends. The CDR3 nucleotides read TGCAGTGCCCCTGTGACAGATACGCAGTATTTT. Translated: CSAPVTDTQYF.

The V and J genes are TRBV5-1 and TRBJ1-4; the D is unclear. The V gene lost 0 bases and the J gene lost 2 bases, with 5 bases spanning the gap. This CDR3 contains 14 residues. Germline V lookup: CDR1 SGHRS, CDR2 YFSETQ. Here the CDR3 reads CASSLEQTNEKLFF. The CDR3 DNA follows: TGCGCCAGCAGCTTGGAACAGACTAATGAAAAACTGTTTTTT.

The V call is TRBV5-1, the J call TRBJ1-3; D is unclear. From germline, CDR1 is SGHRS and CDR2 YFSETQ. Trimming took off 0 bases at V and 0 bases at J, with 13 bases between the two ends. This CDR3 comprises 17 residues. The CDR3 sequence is CASSLEGRSHSGNTIYF. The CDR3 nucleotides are TGCGCCAGCAGCTTGGAAGGTCGTAGCCACTCTGGAAACACCATATATTTT. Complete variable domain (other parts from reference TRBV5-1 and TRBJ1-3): KAGVTQTPRYLIKTRGQQVTLSCSPISGHRSVSWYQQTPGQGLQFLFEYFSETQRNKGNFPGRFSGRQFSNSRSEMNVSTLELGDSALYLCASSLEGRSHSGNTIYFGEGSWLTVV.